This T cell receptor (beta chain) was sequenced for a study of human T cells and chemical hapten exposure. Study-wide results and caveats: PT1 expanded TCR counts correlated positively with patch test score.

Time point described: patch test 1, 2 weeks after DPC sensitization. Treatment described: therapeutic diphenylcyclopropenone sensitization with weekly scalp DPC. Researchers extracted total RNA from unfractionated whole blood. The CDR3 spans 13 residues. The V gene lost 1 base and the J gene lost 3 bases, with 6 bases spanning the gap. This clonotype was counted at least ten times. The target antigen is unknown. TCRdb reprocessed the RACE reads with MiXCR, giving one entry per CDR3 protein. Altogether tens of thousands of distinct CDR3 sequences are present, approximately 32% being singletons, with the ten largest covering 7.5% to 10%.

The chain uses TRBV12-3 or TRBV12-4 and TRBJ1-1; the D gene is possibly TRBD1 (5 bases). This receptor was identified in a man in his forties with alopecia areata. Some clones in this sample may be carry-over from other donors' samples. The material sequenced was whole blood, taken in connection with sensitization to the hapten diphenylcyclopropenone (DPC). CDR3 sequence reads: CASSLVRDTEAFF. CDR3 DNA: TGTGCCAGCAGTTTAGTCAGGGACACTGAAGCTTTCTTT.